A single TCR beta chain is shown here with its context. Its antigen is undetermined. Using immunoSEQ multiplex PCR, the repertoire was profiled, and TCRdb retains in-frame clones only, with some absent. Among more than 55,000 clones, around 89% were seen once, and the ten largest hold roughly 1.2%. The data were taken from a study of cytomegalovirus exposure and HLA in healthy donors. The study's findings and limits: According to a subsequent analysis, TCR clusters from the first cohort were inclined to appear together in the roughly 120 validation repertoires. The authors listed 180 or so TCR beta chains as cytomegalovirus-associated.

The CDR3 runs to 15 residues. CDR1 is MGHRA, CDR2 YSYEKL, per germline. V was trimmed by 1 base and J by 4 bases, leaving 11 bases between them. The sequenced sample consisted of PBMCs. The receptor was derived from a woman aged 18-35 years in good health and CMV-seronegative. The rearrangement links TRBV4-1 to TRBJ1-5, with D maybe TRBD1 (5 bases). The CDR3 spells CASSQAQGGNQPQHF. The CDR3 DNA reads as TGCGCCAGCAGCCAAGCCCAGGGTGGAAATCAGCCCCAGCATTTT.